Below are 18 T cell receptor beta chains sequenced from a single sample in a study of T cells in Graves' hyperthyroidism and ophthalmopathy. Researchers took RNA transcripts and amplified the TCR beta CDR3 regions from them. First-round RT-PCR with HTBI primers amplified the TCR CDR3 region. MiXCR, applied by TCRdb to the multiplex PCR reads, yields one record per CDR3 protein. The sample includes fewer than 450,000 distinct CDR3 sequences, around 20% of them seen just once. Sequencing was done on a sample of blood. The receptor source for this set is a man younger than 35 with Graves' ophthalmopathy.

This clonotype has a count of ten or more. J is TRBJ1-1 and V is TRBV18; D is perhaps TRBD1 (6 bases). Trimming took 3 bases from V and 5 from J, leaving 10 bases between them. CDR3 length equals 13 residues. The germline CDR1 and CDR2 sequences are KGHSH and LQKENI. CDR3 in DNA: TGTGCCAGCTCACCGACAAGGGGGACTGAAGCTTTCTTT. Translated: CASSPTRGTEAFF.

The sample holds a few counts of this clonotype. The chain recombines TRBV11-2 with TRBJ2-7, with 10 bases fitting TRBD2. The CDR3 covers 16 residues. V gave up 1 base and J gave up 3 bases; unmatched junction bases: 6. Germline CDR1 is SGHAT and CDR2 is FQNNGV. CDR3 protein: CASSLVPSGGLYEQYF. As DNA, the CDR3 is TGTGCCAGCAGCTTAGTCCCTAGCGGGGGTCTCTACGAGCAGTACTTC.

The V gene is TRBV7-2, the J gene TRBJ2-1, with 12 bases identical to TRBD2. Germline values: CDR1 SGHTA, CDR2 FQGNSA. Losses at the gene ends were 5 bases for V and 0 bases for J; bases not matched to a gene: 20. This CDR3 spans 22 amino acids. The CDR3 loop is CASSATGASGGALFSSYNEQFF. The CDR3 region has the DNA TGTGCCAGCAGCGCTACTGGAGCTAGCGGGGGGGCCCTTTTTAGCTCCTACAATGAGCAGTTCTTC.

This clonotype came up a few times. The J gene is TRBJ2-1, the V gene TRBV12-3 or TRBV12-4; no clear D. This CDR3 is built from 12 residues. The V and J ends lost 5 bases and 13 bases respectively, with 15 bases between them. The CDR3 DNA is TGTGCCAGCAGTCCCGCCCGGCTAAATCAGTTCTTC. Residues: CASSPARLNQFF.

This clonotype was detected many times. The V and J genes are TRBV28 and TRBJ2-5, with TRBD1 identical over 7 bases. Losses at the gene ends were 6 bases for V and 9 bases for J; bases not matched to a gene: 13. Looked up from germline, CDR1 is MDHEN and CDR2 is SYDVKM. The CDR3 loop spans 14 amino acids. CDR3 DNA sequence: TGTGCCAGCAGCGAGGGGACAGAGCTAAGGGCCCAGTACTTC. Translated, it gives CASSEGTELRAQYF.

In regard to this clonotype: Its ends do not fully match the called genes, so a read error is possible. The chain joins TRBV4-2 to TRBJ2-7; 10 nucleotides line up with TRBD2. This CDR3 is built from 18 residues. Germline V gene lookup returns CDR1 LGHNA and CDR2 YNFKEQ. The CDR3 region has the DNA TGTGCCAACAGCCAAGGGCCCCTAAGCGGGGGGGCGACTTACGAGCAGTACTTC. Translating gives CANSQGPLSGGATYEQYF.

This clonotype was detected ten times or more. This rearrangement joins TRBV6-1 to TRBJ1-5, with unresolved D. The CDR3 totals 13 residues. V was cut by 10 bases and J by 1 base, with 11 bases left in between. CDR1 and CDR2 (germline): MNHNS, SASEGT. CDR3 DNA: TGTGCCACCGGGAGGGTGAGCAATCAGCCCCAGCATTTT. Amino acid sequence: CATGRVSNQPQHF.

V gene TRBV14 combines with J gene TRBJ1-4; 7 bases match TRBD1. Germline V gene sequence: CDR1 SGHDN, CDR2 FVKESK. V was clipped by 0 bases and J by 11 bases; unmatched bases: 9. This CDR3 contains 15 residues. This CDR3 reads CASSQDLAGTEKLFF. The DNA of the CDR3 is TGTGCCAGCAGCCAAGATCTGGCAGGGACAGAGAAACTGTTTTTT.

The genes are TRBV7-2 and TRBJ1-1; TRBD1 might be the D (6 bases). This CDR3 comprises 15 residues. CDR1 and CDR2 (germline): SGHTA, FQGNSA. V gave up 4 bases and J gave up 11 bases, with 23 bases separating them. The DNA for the CDR3 is TGTGCCAGCAGCTCGGGACAAGGTCTTTCACTGAAGGCTTTCTTT. Residues: CASSSGQGLSLKAFF.

This clonotype came up many times. The chain recombines TRBV28 with TRBJ2-7, with a possible D match to TRBD2 (6 bases). Trimming took 2 bases from V and 3 from J, leaving 17 bases between them. The CDR3 sequence is 16 residues long. Looked up from germline, CDR1 is MDHEN and CDR2 is SYDVKM. The CDR3 here is CASSLGVYPGGYEQYF. Written as DNA, the CDR3 is TGTGCCAGCAGTTTAGGAGTCTACCCCGGGGGCTACGAGCAGTACTTC.

This chain uses TRBV24-1 with TRBJ2-7; D may be TRBD1 (5 bases). Germline CDR1 is KGHDR and CDR2 is SFDVKD. The CDR3 consists of 13 residues. The V and J ends lost 5 bases and 6 bases respectively, with 13 bases between them. The CDR3 loop reads CATSARMGREQYF. In DNA form, the CDR3 reads TGTGCCACCAGTGCCCGTATGGGGCGCGAGCAGTACTTC.

The chain employs TRBV27 and TRBJ1-5; tentatively, D is TRBD1 (5 bases). Trimming took off 5 bases at V and 4 bases at J, with 12 bases between the two ends. Germline V lookup: CDR1 MNHEY, CDR2 SMNVEV (reference sequence). This CDR3 comprises 14 residues. CDR3 amino acids: CASSQTDGNQPQHF. CDR3 sequence (DNA): TGTGCCAGCAGTCAGACAGACGGGAATCAGCCCCAGCATTTT.

Many counts were recorded for this clonotype. This sequence joins TRBV15 and TRBJ1-2; D uncertain. Germline CDR1 and CDR2: LNHNV and YYDKDF (reference sequence). There are 15 residues in the CDR3. The germline V and J ends were trimmed by 0 bases and 2 bases, with 10 bases remaining between them. The chain's CDR3 is CATSRDRAANYGYTF. CDR3 sequence (DNA): TGTGCCACCAGCAGAGATCGGGCTGCAAACTATGGCTACACCTTC.

This clonotype was recorded many times. V gene TRBV3-1 combines with J gene TRBJ2-3, with no clear D. The CDR3 covers 13 residues. CDR1 and CDR2 from the germline V gene are LGHDT and YNNKEL (reference sequence). The V end lost 4 bases, the J end lost 6 bases, and 11 bases lay between the germline ends. As DNA, the CDR3 is TGTGCCAGCAGCCGCCGTTCCGCCGATACGCAGTATTTT. It translates to CASSRRSADTQYF.

This chain uses TRBV6-1 with TRBJ1-6; perhaps TRBD1 as D (6 bases). The CDR3 has 14 residues. With 6 bases removed from V and 3 bases from J, the gap between germline ends came to 9 bases. CDR1 MNHNS and CDR2 SASEGT come from the germline V gene. The CDR3 region is CASRPGHYNSPLHF. DNA for the CDR3: TGTGCCAGCAGACCGGGACACTATAATTCACCCCTCCACTTT.

This clonotype was seen at least ten times. CDR3 DNA sequence: TGCAGTGCTAGACCCATAGACCTTATGAACACTGAAGCTTTCTTT. Its translation: CSARPIDLMNTEAFF. The chain recombines TRBV20-1 with TRBJ1-1; unclear D gene. V was clipped by 2 bases and J by 0 bases, with 13 bases between them. CDR1 is DFQATT and CDR2 is SNEGSKA in the germline V gene (reference sequence). The CDR3 covers 15 residues.

V and J are TRBV12-3 or TRBV12-4 and TRBJ2-5; 8 nucleotides line up with TRBD1. With 5 bases clipped from V and 3 bases from J, the junction kept 5 bases outside the gene matches. The CDR3 length is 14 residues. CDR3 DNA sequence: TGTGCCAGCAGTATGACAGGGGCGGAAGAGACCCAGTACTTC. As protein: CASSMTGAEETQYF.

Ten or more counts support this clonotype. The chain links TRBV19 to TRBJ2-7; D call uncertain. V lost 9 bases and J 3 bases, leaving 12 bases between the germline ends. Germline CDR1 LNHDA, CDR2 SQIVND (reference sequence). The CDR3 runs to 12 residues. This chain's CDR3 is CASSRTGYEQYF. The CDR3 bases are TGTGCCAGCAGTCGAACTGGCTACGAGCAGTACTTC.